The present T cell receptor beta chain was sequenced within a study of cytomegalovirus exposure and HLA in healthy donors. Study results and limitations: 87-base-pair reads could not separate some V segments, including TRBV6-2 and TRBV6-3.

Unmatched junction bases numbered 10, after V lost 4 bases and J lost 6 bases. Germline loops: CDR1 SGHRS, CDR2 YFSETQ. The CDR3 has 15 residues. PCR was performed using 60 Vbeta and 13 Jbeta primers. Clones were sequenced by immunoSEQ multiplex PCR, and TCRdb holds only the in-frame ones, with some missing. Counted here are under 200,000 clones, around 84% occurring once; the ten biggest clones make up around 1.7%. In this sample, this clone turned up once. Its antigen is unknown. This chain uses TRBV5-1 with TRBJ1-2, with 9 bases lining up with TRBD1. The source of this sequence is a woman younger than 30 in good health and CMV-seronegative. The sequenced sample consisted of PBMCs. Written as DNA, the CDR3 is TGCGCCAGCAGCCCCGGGACAGGGACTTTCAATGGCTACACCTTC. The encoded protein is CASSPGTGTFNGYTF.